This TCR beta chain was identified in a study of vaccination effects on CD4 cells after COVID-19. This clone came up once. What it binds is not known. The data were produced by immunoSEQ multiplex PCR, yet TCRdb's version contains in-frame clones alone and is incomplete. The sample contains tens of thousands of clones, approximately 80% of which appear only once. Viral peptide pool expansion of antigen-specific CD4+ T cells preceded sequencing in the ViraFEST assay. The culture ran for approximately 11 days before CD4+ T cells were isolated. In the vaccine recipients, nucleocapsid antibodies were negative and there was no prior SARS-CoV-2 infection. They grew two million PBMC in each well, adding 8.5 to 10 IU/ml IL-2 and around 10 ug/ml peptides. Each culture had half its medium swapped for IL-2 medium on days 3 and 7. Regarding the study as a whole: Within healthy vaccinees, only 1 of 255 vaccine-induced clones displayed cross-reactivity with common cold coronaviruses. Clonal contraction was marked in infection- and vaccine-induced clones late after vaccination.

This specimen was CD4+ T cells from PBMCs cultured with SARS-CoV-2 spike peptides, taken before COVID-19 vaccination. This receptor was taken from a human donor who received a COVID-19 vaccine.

CDR3: CASSLQGINTIYF. The DNA for the CDR3 is TGTGCCAGCAGCTTACAGGGAATCAACACCATATATTTT. The genes are TRBV7-2 and TRBJ1-3, with D maybe TRBD1 (5 bases). CDR3 length equals 13 residues. Germline CDR1 SGHTA, CDR2 FQGNSA. Trimming removed 2 bases at V and 7 bases at J, with 9 bases between.